A single sample is the source of the 20 T cell receptor beta chains below, sequenced in a study of T cells in Graves' hyperthyroidism and ophthalmopathy. RNA transcripts gave rise to amplified TCR beta CDR3 regions. The TCR CDR3 was amplified in a first-round RT-PCR using the HTBI primer set. TCRdb recomputed calls from the multiplex PCR reads with MiXCR, one row per CDR3 protein. The sample records about 480,000 distinct CDR3 sequences, around 22% being singletons. The sequenced material came from blood. The receptors stem from a woman in her twenties or thirties with Graves' ophthalmopathy.

This clonotype was counted many times. The rearrangement joins TRBV6-1 to TRBJ2-7; D is unclear. Per the germline V gene, CDR1 is MNHNS and CDR2 is SASEGT. V was trimmed by 2 bases and J by 0 bases, leaving 11 bases between them. This CDR3 spans 15 amino acids. The CDR3 DNA is TGTGCCAGCAGTGAACGGAACAGTATCTCCTACGAGCAGTACTTC. Protein sequence: CASSERNSISYEQYF.

This clonotype was detected ten times or more. The chain carries TRBV2 and TRBJ1-1, with D perhaps TRBD1 (5 bases). CDR3 size: 13 residues. Germline V gene data show CDR1 as SNHLY and CDR2 as FYNNEI. The ends were cut back, 7 bases at V and 6 bases at J, with 15 bases in the middle. The CDR3 DNA reads as TGTGCCAGCACGATAAGGGGCGGACCTGAAGCTTTCTTT. Translation gives CASTIRGGPEAFF. Full variable domain (missing parts from reference TRBV2 and TRBJ1-1): EPEVTQTPSHQVTQMGQEVILRCVPISNHLYFYWYRQILGQKVEFLVSFYNNEISEKSEIFDDQFSVERPDGSNFTLKIRSTKLEDSAMYFCASTIRGGPEAFFGQGTRLTVV.

This clonotype was seen a few times. The chain links TRBV19 to TRBJ1-2; tentative D call: TRBD1 (5 bases). CDR3 length: 14 amino acids. V was clipped by 3 bases and J by 5 bases, with 13 bases between them. Germline CDR1 reads LNHDA; CDR2 reads SQIVND (reference sequence). The CDR3: CASSMWGGEYGYTF. As DNA, the CDR3 is TGTGCCAGTAGTATGTGGGGCGGGGAATATGGCTACACCTTC.

This clonotype was recorded at least ten times. This chain links TRBV20-1 with TRBJ2-7, with D perhaps matching TRBD1 (7 bases). The CDR3 covers 14 residues. Trimming stripped 5 bases from V and 3 bases from J, with 17 bases between. CDR1 and CDR2 from the germline V gene are DFQATT and SNEGSKA (reference sequence). This chain's CDR3 is CSAGGTANNYEQYF. DNA of the CDR3: TGCAGTGCTGGAGGGACAGCCAATAACTACGAGCAGTACTTC.

Concerning this clonotype: This sequence may be a read error, since a much larger clone differs from it by one base. Lacking the conserved final phenylalanine or tryptophan, this CDR3 likely reflects a read error. The chain couples TRBV24-1 to TRBJ1-2; no reliable D call. Trimming left V 6 bases short and J 4 bases short, with 5 bases between. The length of the CDR3 is 11 residues. The germline V gene encodes CDR1 KGHDR and CDR2 SFDVKD. The CDR3 sequence: CATSSGYGYTS. The DNA for the CDR3 is TGTGCCACCAGTTCCGGCTATGGCTACACCTCC.

This clonotype was recorded many times. The genes are TRBV2 and TRBJ2-5; TRBD1 matches at 8 bases. Per the germline V gene, CDR1 is SNHLY and CDR2 is FYNNEI. This CDR3 region has 14 residues. The V gene end was trimmed by 10 bases and the J gene end by 5 bases; junction bases not matched to a gene: 12. CDR3 DNA: TGTGCCACCTTGAGAACAGGGGGTTCCGAGACCCAGTACTTC. It yields the protein CATLRTGGSETQYF.

Comment on this clonotype: It may be a read error: a sequence one base away is much more abundant. Here the CDR3 omits its conserved ending phenylalanine or tryptophan, so a read error is the likely source. The CDR3 DNA sequence: TGTGCCAGCGGTTGGCAGGGTAACTATGGCTACACCGTC. Its protein is CASGWQGNYGYTV. The chain links TRBV27 to TRBJ1-2, with D perhaps matching TRBD1 (5 bases). Germline values: CDR1 MNHEY, CDR2 SMNVEV (reference sequence). The CDR3 is made up of 13 amino acids. The V gene lost 8 bases and the J gene lost 1 base, with 11 bases spanning the gap.

V usage is TRBV28 and J usage is TRBJ1-2, with TRBD1 matching over 8 bases. The CDR3 extends over 13 amino acids. Germline loops: CDR1 MDHEN, CDR2 SYDVKM. V was clipped by 7 bases and J by 8 bases; unmatched bases: 9. The CDR3 region has the DNA TGTGCCAGCAAATACCAGGGGGCGCCCGGCTACACCTTC. Translated: CASKYQGAPGYTF.

The rearrangement uses TRBV11-2 and TRBJ2-7, with D hard to call. The germline V gene encodes CDR1 SGHAT and CDR2 FQNNGV. The CDR3 has 13 amino acids. Trimming cost V 4 bases and J 7 bases, with 14 bases left between them. The CDR3 nucleotides are TGTGCCAGCAGCTCGCAAAACCTGGGAGAGCAGTACTTC. Its translation: CASSSQNLGEQYF.

This chain connects TRBV12-3 or TRBV12-4 to TRBJ2-7, with 8 bases identical to TRBD1. Germline trimming cut 7 bases from V and 3 bases from J; bases unmatched to any gene: 11. The CDR3 is 15 amino acids. The CDR3 coding sequence is TGTGCCAGCAAATACCTCGCAGGGGGCATCTACGAGCAGTACTTC. Its translation: CASKYLAGGIYEQYF.

This clonotype was found a few times. The gene calls are TRBV6-5 and TRBJ2-7; 9 bases match TRBD1. After removal of 7 bases from V and 2 bases from J, the junction contained 15 bases not matched to a gene. CDR3 length: 17 residues. Germline-derived CDR1 and CDR2 are MNHEY and SVGAGI. For the CDR3, the DNA is TGTGCCAGCACTTCAGGACAGGGGCAAGCACATCCCTACGAGCAGTACTTC. Translation gives CASTSGQGQAHPYEQYF.

This rearrangement joins TRBV11-1 to TRBJ1-2; 9 positions agree with TRBD1. V lost 4 bases, J lost 2 bases, and 5 bases stayed unmatched. Germline V CDR1 and CDR2: SGHAT, FQDESV (reference sequence). This CDR3 has 15 residues. The CDR3 nucleotides read TGTGCCAGCAGCTCTCCCGGGACAGGGAACTATGGCTACACCTTC. Amino acid sequence: CASSSPGTGNYGYTF.

This clonotype was counted at least ten times. The V and J genes are TRBV27 and TRBJ2-7, with TRBD1 identical over 7 bases. The germline V gene has CDR1 MNHEY and CDR2 SMNVEV (reference sequence). Trimming cost V 5 bases and J 9 bases; bases outside gene matches: 19. The CDR3 covers 16 residues. The CDR3 DNA follows: TGTGCCAGCAGTCTTACGATCCGGGACAGACACTATGGGCAGTACTTC. Its protein is CASSLTIRDRHYGQYF.

This clonotype was seen only a few times. The rearrangement joins TRBV7-9 to TRBJ2-2, with D uncertain. This CDR3 contains 12 residues. The germline V gene encodes CDR1 SEHNR and CDR2 FQNEAQ (reference sequence). The germline V and J ends were trimmed by 6 bases and 6 bases, with 8 bases remaining between them. The DNA of the CDR3 is TGTGCCAGCAGGTTGGATGCCGGGGAGCTGTTTTTT. It encodes CASRLDAGELFF. Using reference TRBV7-9 and TRBJ2-2 for the parts outside the CDR3, the full variable domain is DTGVSQNPRHKITKRGQNVTFRCDPISEHNRLYWYRQTLGQGPEFLTYFQNEAQLEKSRLLSDRFSAERPKGSFSTLEIQRTEQGDSAMYLCASRLDAGELFFGEGSRLTVL.

This clonotype was counted ten times or more. The chain recombines TRBV24-1 with TRBJ2-7; D gene uncertain. The germline V gene encodes CDR1 KGHDR and CDR2 SFDVKD. Trimming took 8 bases from V and 2 from J, leaving 6 bases between them. The CDR3 runs 11 residues. The CDR3 DNA is TGTGCCACCACACAGCCCTACGAGCAGTACTTC. Protein: CATTQPYEQYF.

The chain combines TRBV6-2 or TRBV6-3 with TRBJ1-5; TRBD1 is a possible D gene (6 bases). Germline V gene sequence: CDR1 MNHEY, CDR2 SVGEGT. CDR3 size: 19 residues. Trimming removed 6 bases at V and 2 bases at J, with 26 bases between. The CDR3 region has the DNA TGTGCCAGCAGCTCCTCGGGTCAAGGGGGTAGTATGGGCAATCAGCCCCAGCATTTT. This sequence encodes CASSSSGQGGSMGNQPQHF.

V and J are TRBV27 and TRBJ1-6; unclear D gene. Germline V lookup: CDR1 MNHEY, CDR2 SMNVEV (reference sequence). V was clipped by 6 bases and J by 0 bases, with 6 bases between them. The CDR3 totals 14 residues. CDR3 region: CASRIASYNSPLHF. The CDR3 coding sequence is TGTGCCAGCAGGATTGCCTCCTATAATTCACCCCTCCACTTT.

The V and J genes are TRBV19 and TRBJ1-1, with D uncertain. Trimming left V 5 bases short and J 1 base short, with 11 bases between. The germline V gene has CDR1 LNHDA and CDR2 SQIVND (reference sequence). This CDR3 is built from 14 residues. The CDR3 DNA is TGTGCCAGTAGTCTTATACCAACGAACACTGAAGCTTTCTTT. Translated, it gives CASSLIPTNTEAFF. Full variable domain (rest looked up from reference TRBV19 and TRBJ1-1): DGGITQSPKYLFRKEGQNVTLSCEQNLNHDAMYWYRQDPGQGLRLIYYSQIVNDFQKGDIAEGYSVSREKKESFPLTVTSAQKNPTAFYLCASSLIPTNTEAFFGQGTRLTVV.

Points on this clonotype: Being one base from a much bigger clone, this may be a read error. The rearrangement links TRBV28 to TRBJ2-5; unclear D gene. From germline, CDR1 is MDHEN and CDR2 SYDVKM. The CDR3 sequence is 15 residues long. CDR3 sequence: CASSRASGPEDTQYF. CDR3 DNA sequence: TGTGCCAGCAGTCGTGCTTCCGGGCCCGAAGATACCCAGTACTTC.

The table lists this clonotype with many counts. The chain combines TRBV25-1 with TRBJ1-1, with D possibly being TRBD1 (5 bases). The CDR3 is 14 residues long. The V end was cut by 3 bases, the J end by 3 bases, with 11 bases between. Germline values: CDR1 MGHDK, CDR2 SYGVNS. The CDR3 protein is CASSDDQGDTEAFF. DNA for the CDR3: TGTGCCAGCAGTGACGACCAGGGAGACACTGAAGCTTTCTTT. The full variable domain, rest sourced from reference TRBV25-1 and TRBJ1-1, is EADIYQTPRYLVIGTGKKITLECSQTMGHDKMYWYQQDPGMELHLIHYSYGVNSTEKGDLSSESTVSRIRTEHFPLTLESARPSHTSQYLCASSDDQGDTEAFFGQGTRLTVV.